This TCR beta chain was sequenced for a study of HIV-infected children after antiretroviral therapy interruption. RNA-based 3' RACE libraries used unique molecular identifiers. TCRdb recomputed calls from the 3' RACE reads with MiXCR, one row per CDR3 protein. The top ten clones hold 0.9% to 1.3% of a sample with approximately 96,000 distinct CDR3 sequences, 6.9% of them seen once. This clonotype was observed many times. This CDR3 has 15 amino acids. V shed 3 bases, J shed 4 bases, and the junction held 4 bases outside the gene matches. The germline V gene encodes CDR1 SGHTA and CDR2 FQGTGA. Treatment meaning: PENTA 11 planned treatment interruption arm or continuous ART arm.

The chain is built from TRBV7-3 and TRBJ2-1; 9 bases match TRBD2. This material consisted of CD45RA+ CD4+ T cells from PBMCs, pooled from several time points, taken from a donor given antiretroviral therapy, either interrupted or continuous. The subset was: naive CD4+ CD45RA+ CD45RO- T cells. The TCR originated in a pool of human donors with HIV. The CDR3 protein is CASSLGAGGYNEQFF. The CDR3, as DNA: TGTGCCAGCAGCTTGGGCGCGGGGGGGTACAATGAGCAGTTCTTC.